This paragraph reports one TCR beta chain. Its antigen is not identified. This PCR relied on a set of 60 Vbeta primers and 13 Jbeta primers. The method was immunoSEQ multiplex PCR; TCRdb's version includes in-frame clones alone and lacks a portion of them. The table for this sample gives 120,000 or so clones. The sample originates from a study of cytomegalovirus exposure and HLA in healthy donors. Study-level results: Researchers reported in a later analysis that a missense DCLRE1C variant was tied to TCR beta V- and J-gene trimming.

Germline V gives CDR1 KGHSH, CDR2 LQKENI. V was cut by 1 base and J by 0 bases, with 12 bases left in between. The CDR3 is made up of 16 amino acids. The sequencing input was PBMCs. The clonotype originates from a man younger than 35 in good health and CMV-seronegative. The genes are TRBV18 and TRBJ1-1; D unresolved. The CDR3 here is CASSPQAAVLNTEAFF. The CDR3 DNA follows: TGTGCCAGCTCACCACAGGCGGCAGTCCTGAACACTGAAGCTTTCTTT. The entire variable domain, with the rest obtained from reference TRBV18 and TRBJ1-1, is as follows: NAGVMQNPRHLVRRRGQEARLRCSPMKGHSHVYWYRQLPEEGLKFMVYLQKENIIDESGMPKERFSAEFPKEGPSILRIQQVVRGDSAAYFCASSPQAAVLNTEAFFGQGTRLTVV.